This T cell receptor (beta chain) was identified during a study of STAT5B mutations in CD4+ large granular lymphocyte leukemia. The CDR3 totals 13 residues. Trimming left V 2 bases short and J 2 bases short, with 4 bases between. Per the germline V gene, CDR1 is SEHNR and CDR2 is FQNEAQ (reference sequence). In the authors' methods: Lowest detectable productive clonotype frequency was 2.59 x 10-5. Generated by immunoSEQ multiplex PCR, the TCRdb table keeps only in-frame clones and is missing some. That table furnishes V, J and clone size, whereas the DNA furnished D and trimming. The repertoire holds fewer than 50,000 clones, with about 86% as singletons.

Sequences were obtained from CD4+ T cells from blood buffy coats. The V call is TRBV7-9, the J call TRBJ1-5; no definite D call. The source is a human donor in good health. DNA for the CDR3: TGTGCCAGCAGCTTATACGGCAATCAGCCCCAGCATTTT. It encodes CASSLYGNQPQHF.